Reported below is one T cell receptor (beta chain). Which antigen it targets is not known. Base qualities are not recorded, but no much larger clone differs from it by a single base. This sample is part of a study of OX40 agonist ivuxolimab in advanced cancers. With regard to the full study: Ivuxolimab was a fully human IgG2 agonistic monoclonal antibody targeting the costimulatory receptor OX40 (CD134). Intravenous ivuxolimab was administered to patients every 2 weeks at six dose levels: 0.01, 0.1, 0.3, 1.5, 3 and 10 mg/kg. Of the roughly 52 dose-escalation patients, hepatocellular carcinoma was present in 19, melanoma in approximately 15, renal cell carcinoma in 9 and head and neck cancer in 9. In the dose-escalation cohort, roughly four fifths of patients were male, and the mean age was approximately 60 years, with a range of roughly 23 to 85. Prior anti-PD-1, anti-PD-L1 or anti-CTLA-4 therapy was permitted, and 30% to 50% of dose-escalation patients had received checkpoint inhibitors. Partial responses occurred in three dose-escalation patients, of whom one had hepatocellular carcinoma and two had cutaneous melanoma. Peripheral TCRbeta sequencing aimed to test whether ivuxolimab altered TCR sequence diversity and caused clonal T-cell expansion. The paper reports the monotherapy dose-escalation portion (N = 52 patients) of the phase I ivuxolimab trial.

Genomic DNA was extracted from sorted cells for sequencing of the TCRbeta CDR3 region. The immunoSEQ Assay was used for sequencing of TCRbeta CDR3 regions. Imported from immuneACCESS, the table was reduced by TCRdb to in-frame sequences with V and J called. These copies leave out some clones; in studies compared against another copy, an unresolved V gene accounts for under half, and the cause of the remainder is not known. The sample table shows about 100,000 clones, and less than 95% are seen once. Together, the top ten hold over 0.6% of the sample. Points the paper makes about the study in general: Low levels of normalized T-cell clonal expansion were also seen in some patients who did not respond. Antigen specificity was not determined for the clonally expanded peripheral T cells. At doses of 0.1 to 3.0 mg/kg, clonal expansion of both CD4+ and CD8+ T cells in blood was seen between baseline and week 6. In the 0.1-3.0 mg/kg groups, partial responders had among the lowest normalized peripheral clonal expansion, particularly in CD8+ T cells. After ivuxolimab, more expanded clones were found on average in CD8+ T cells than in CD4+ T cells.

The trial excluded patients who had a history of autoimmune disease or were on systemic immunosuppression. Peripheral blood for TCR sequencing was collected from all dose cohorts at baseline, on cycle 4 day 1, and on cycle 7 day 1. The samples were drawn from a first-in-human, open-label, multicenter phase I dose-escalation trial of ivuxolimab. Adults with locally advanced or metastatic head and neck squamous cell, hepatocellular, melanoma or renal cell carcinoma were enrolled in the trial. CD4+ and CD8+ T cells were sorted separately from peripheral blood before TCR sequencing. The source material was CD4+ or CD8+ T cells sorted from blood, sampled in a trial of the OX40 agonist ivuxolimab. The TCR was taken from an adult with an advanced solid tumor such as melanoma, head and neck, liver or kidney cancer.

At the DNA level, the sequence is TGTGCCAGCTCACCAAGCGGGAGTTCCTACAATGAGCAGTTCTTC. This yields the protein CASSPSGSSYNEQFF. The rearranged segments are TRBV18 and TRBJ2-1, with 8 central nucleotides matching TRBD2. The germline V gene yields KGHSH for CDR1 and LQKENI for CDR2. The CDR3, cysteine through phenylalanine, is 15 amino acids long. The read is trimmed to its CDR3 DNA, 45 bases read in frame from base 1. Unmatched junction bases come to 1, with V trimmed by 2 bases and J by 1 base.